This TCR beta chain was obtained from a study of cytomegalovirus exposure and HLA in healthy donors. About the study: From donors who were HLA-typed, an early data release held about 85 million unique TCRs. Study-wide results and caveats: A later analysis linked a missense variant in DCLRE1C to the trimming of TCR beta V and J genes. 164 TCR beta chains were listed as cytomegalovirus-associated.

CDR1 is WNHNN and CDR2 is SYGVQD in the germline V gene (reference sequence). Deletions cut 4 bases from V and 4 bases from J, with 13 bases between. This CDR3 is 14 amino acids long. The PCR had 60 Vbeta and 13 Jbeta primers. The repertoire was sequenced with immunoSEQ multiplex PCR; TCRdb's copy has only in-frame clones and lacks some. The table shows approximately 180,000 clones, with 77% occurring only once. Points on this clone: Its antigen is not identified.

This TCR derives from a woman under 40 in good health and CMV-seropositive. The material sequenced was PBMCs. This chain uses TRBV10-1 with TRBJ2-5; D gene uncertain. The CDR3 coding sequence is TGCGCCAGCAGTGGCGACTCCGACGGAGAGACCCAGTACTTC. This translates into CASSGDSDGETQYF.